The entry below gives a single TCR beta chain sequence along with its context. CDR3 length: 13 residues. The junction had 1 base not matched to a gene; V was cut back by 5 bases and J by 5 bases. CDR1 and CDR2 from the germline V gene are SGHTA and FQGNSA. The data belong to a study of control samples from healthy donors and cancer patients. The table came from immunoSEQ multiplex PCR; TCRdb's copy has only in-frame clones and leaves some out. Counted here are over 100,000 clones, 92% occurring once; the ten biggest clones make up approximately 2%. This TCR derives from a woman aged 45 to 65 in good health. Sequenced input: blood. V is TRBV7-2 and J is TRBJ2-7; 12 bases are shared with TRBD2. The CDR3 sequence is CASSGLAGNEQYF. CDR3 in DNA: TGTGCCAGCAGCGGACTAGCGGGAAACGAGCAGTACTTC.